This TCR beta chain was captured in a study of vaccination and CD4 T cells after COVID-19. At the level of the study: The makeup of the convalescents was six males and four females, two of them Hispanic. Study results and caveats: Post-vaccination, and not before, a median roughly 86% of reactive clones appeared in convalescent patients. Rising from about 20 to 38, the median of SARS-CoV-2-reactive clonotypes did not change significantly.

Losses at the gene ends were 4 bases for V and 4 bases for J; bases not matched to a gene: 10. CDR1 is KGHDR and CDR2 is SFDVKD in the germline V gene. The CDR3 contains 17 residues. This clonotype counts as large. Its antigen remains unknown. As for treatment: approximately 11-day PBMC culture with coronavirus spike peptide pools or control peptides (ViraFEST assay). Using peptide pools, antigen-specific T cells were expanded in ViraFEST before TCRs were sequenced. An Oncomine TCR Beta short-read assay was used to sequence the DNA from cultured CD4+ T cells. In TCRdb, the PCR reads were re-called with MiXCR into one record per CDR3 protein. The data show approximately 12,000 distinct CDR3 sequences, with about 48% seen just once and about 14% held by the top ten.

The clonotype was recovered from a human donor who had recovered from COVID-19. The chain links TRBV24-1 to TRBJ2-3; 10 nucleotides match TRBD1. The sample taken for sequencing was CD4+ T cells from blood, cultured in vitro. The CDR3 bases are TGTGCCACCAGTGAGCACCCGGGACAGGGGATTGCAGATACGCAGTATTTT. It codes for CATSEHPGQGIADTQYF.